In its sample, the clone carrying this TCR beta chain was seen many times. Its antigen is still unknown. A read error may produce the germline difference seen at one junction end. This sample is part of a study of metastatic and nonmetastatic thyroid tumors. At the level of the study: Both malignant and benign thyroid patients supplied peripheral blood and tumor or nodule tissue samples, across which the repertoires of these patients were then compared.

Original data processing: CDR3 differences across clinicopathological groups were used to build a distant-metastasis classifier for papillary thyroid cancer. TCRdb recomputed clones from the PCR reads via MiXCR. The authors' filters were not applied to this entry. Of roughly 25,000 clones in the sample, more than 25% were seen once. All patients were untreated before thyroid surgery. Study-wide results and limits: The study reportedly found significantly higher TCR beta diversity in malignant thyroid tumors than benign nodules, in blood and tumor.

The receptor was derived from a male donor with papillary thyroid cancer or a benign thyroid nodule (not recorded which). Some clones in this sample may be carry-over from other donors' samples. Sequences were obtained from blood.

CDR3 DNA sequence: TGTGCCAGCAGCTTTAGCGGGAGTGTGTCCGGGGGGCTGTTTTTT. This gives the protein CASSFSGSVSGGLFF. V gene TRBV7-2 combines with J gene TRBJ2-2, with 9 bases aligning to TRBD2. The length of the CDR3 is 15 residues. CDR1 is SGHTA and CDR2 is FQGNSA in the germline V gene.